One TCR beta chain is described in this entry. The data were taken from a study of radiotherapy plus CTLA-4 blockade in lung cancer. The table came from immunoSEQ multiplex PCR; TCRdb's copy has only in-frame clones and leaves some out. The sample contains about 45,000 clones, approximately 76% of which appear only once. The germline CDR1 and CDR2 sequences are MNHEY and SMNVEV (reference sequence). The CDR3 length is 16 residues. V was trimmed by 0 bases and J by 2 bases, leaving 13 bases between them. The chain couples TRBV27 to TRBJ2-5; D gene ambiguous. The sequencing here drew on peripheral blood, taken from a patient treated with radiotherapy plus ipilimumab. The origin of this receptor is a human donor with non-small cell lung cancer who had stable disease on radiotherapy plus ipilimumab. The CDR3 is CASSLSTVLGQETQYF. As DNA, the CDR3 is TGTGCCAGCAGTTTATCCACAGTGTTGGGTCAAGAGACCCAGTACTTC.